Listed here are 24 T cell receptor beta chains from one sample, sequenced in a study of beta chain features in type 1 diabetes. Points from the study as a whole: Shortening of TCRB CDR3s, moderate but significant, appeared in all four CD4+ subsets of Type 1 diabetes patients.

Expressed TCRB transcripts were sequenced after all isolated RNA was converted to cDNA. Profiling relied on immunoSEQ multiplex PCR, and the TCRdb table lists in-frame clones only, not all of them. The table lists just under 150,000 clones, about an eighth of them singletons, with 1.3% in the top ten. Antigens for these TCRs are unknown. The sample taken for sequencing was central memory CD4+ T cells from blood. The source of these receptors is a man aged 18 to 29 with type 1 diabetes.

The J gene is TRBJ2-5, the V gene TRBV5-1; perhaps TRBD1 as D (6 bases). Between the trimmed V and J ends, which lost 2 bases and 4 bases, there was a span of 6 bases. Looked up from germline, CDR1 is SGHRS and CDR2 is YFSETQ. This CDR3 comprises 12 residues. CDR3 coding DNA: TGCGCCAGCAGCTTACAGGGAGAGACCCAGTACTTC. The encoded protein is CASSLQGETQYF.

This sequence joins TRBV6-6 and TRBJ1-1; TRBD1 might be the D (6 bases). CDR1 and CDR2 (germline): MNHNY, SVGAGI (reference sequence). This CDR3 has 13 amino acids. Trimming pared 7 bases from V and 1 base from J, leaving 10 bases between. The DNA of the CDR3 is TGTGCCAGCACCCGACAGGAGAACACTGAAGCTTTCTTT. It yields the protein CASTRQENTEAFF.

This chain connects TRBV15 to TRBJ2-5; D may be TRBD1 (5 bases). TRBJ2-7 matches the DNA end more closely, so the J call is doubtful. The germline CDR1 and CDR2 sequences are LNHNV and YYDKDF (reference sequence). This CDR3 contains 13 residues. DNA of the CDR3: TGTGCCACCAGCAGCGGACAACCCTACGAGCAGTACTTC. Its protein product is CATSSGQPYEQYF.

The V and J genes are TRBV30 and TRBJ1-2; 8 bases match TRBD1. Germline V gene sequence: CDR1 GTSNPN, CDR2 SVGIG (reference sequence). V dropped 0 bases and J dropped 14; count of bases not matched to a gene: 5. The CDR3 has 11 residues. For the CDR3, the DNA is TGTGCCTGGAGTGTAAATACAGGGGGAACCTTC. Translated: CAWSVNTGGTF.

The CDR3 protein is CAWTESLGEQPQHF. CDR3 coding DNA: TGTGCCTGGACGGAATCGTTAGGGGAGCAGCCCCAGCATTTT. The rearrangement joins TRBV30 to TRBJ1-5, with D perhaps TRBD1 (5 bases). The CDR3 runs to 14 residues. Germline V gene sequence: CDR1 GTSNPN, CDR2 SVGIG (reference sequence). The V gene lost 4 bases and the J gene lost 7 bases, with 17 bases spanning the gap.

For the CDR3, the DNA is TGTGCCAACTCCGGGACAGCTTACGAGCAGTACTTC. Translated, it gives CANSGTAYEQYF. The V gene is TRBV10-3, the J gene TRBJ2-7, with 7 bases aligning to TRBD1. J was trimmed by 4 bases and V by 10 bases; bases with no gene match: 7. The germline V gene has CDR1 ENHRY and CDR2 SYGVKD. This CDR3 has 12 amino acids.

This rearrangement joins TRBV7-8 to TRBJ2-2; D is undetermined. The CDR3 length is 12 residues. Germline values: CDR1 SGHVS, CDR2 FQNEAQ. The V end lost 5 bases, the J end lost 4 bases, and 5 bases lay between the germline ends. CDR3 nucleotides: TGTGCCAGCAGCATCACCACCGGGGAGCTGTTTTTT. Its protein product is CASSITTGELFF.

The chain has TRBV5-6 and TRBJ2-1; D might be TRBD1 or TRBD2, each matching 5 bases. V was clipped by 3 bases and J by 2 bases, with 18 bases between them. The CDR3 covers 17 residues. Germline assignment: CDR1 SGHDT and CDR2 YYEEEE. Written as DNA, the CDR3 is TGTGCCAGCAGCTGGATGAACCGGGGCCTGACCTACAATGAGCAGTTCTTC. Its translation: CASSWMNRGLTYNEQFF. Complete variable domain (other parts from reference TRBV5-6 and TRBJ2-1): DAGVTQSPTHLIKTRGQQVTLRCSPKSGHDTVSWYQQALGQGPQFIFQYYEEEERQRGNFPDRFSGHQFPNYSSELNVNALLLGDSALYLCASSWMNRGLTYNEQFFGPGTRLTVL.

This clone was counted only a few times. The chain has TRBV5-1 and TRBJ1-5; the D gene is possibly TRBD1 (6 bases). The germline V and J ends were trimmed by 3 bases and 4 bases, with 23 bases remaining between them. CDR1 and CDR2 (germline): SGHRS, YFSETQ. CDR3 length: 18 residues. CDR3 sequence reads: CASSSEEGQSTRNQPQHF. The CDR3, as DNA: TGCGCCAGCAGCTCCGAGGAGGGACAATCAACTAGGAATCAGCCCCAGCATTTT.

The chain uses TRBV2 and TRBJ2-7; D may be TRBD1 (6 bases). The germline gives CDR1 SNHLY, CDR2 FYNNEI. V was clipped by 3 bases and J by 2 bases, with 11 bases between them. The CDR3 loop spans 14 amino acids. CDR3 sequence (DNA): TGTGCCAGCAGTGAGCAGGGGCTCCCCTACGAGCAGTACTTC. Protein sequence: CASSEQGLPYEQYF. Filled out from reference TRBV2 and TRBJ2-7, the complete variable domain reads EPEVTQTPSHQVTQMGQEVILRCVPISNHLYFYWYRQILGQKVEFLVSFYNNEISEKSEIFDDQFSVERPDGSNFTLKIRSTKLEDSAMYFCASSEQGLPYEQYFGPGTRLTVT.

This clone was counted a few times. This chain links TRBV5-8 with TRBJ2-3; maybe TRBD2 (5 bases). The V end lost 4 bases, the J end lost 4 bases, and 10 bases lay between the germline ends. The CDR3 contains 13 residues. The germline CDR1 and CDR2 sequences are SGHTS and YDEGEE. CDR3 region: CASSPLASDTQYF. CDR3 bases: TGTGCCAGCAGCCCCCTAGCATCAGATACGCAGTATTTT.

This clone has only a few counts. CDR3 loop: CSVEDGDRQGYGYTF. The CDR3 nucleotides are TGCAGCGTTGAAGACGGGGACAGGCAGGGGTATGGCTACACCTTC. The chain carries TRBV29-1 and TRBJ1-2; 8 bases are a match to TRBD1. V shed 0 bases, J shed 5 bases, and the junction held 8 bases outside the gene matches. Per germline, CDR1 SQVTM and CDR2 ANQGSEA. This CDR3 comprises 15 residues. Full variable domain (outside the CDR3, taken from reference TRBV29-1 and TRBJ1-2): SAVISQKPSRDICQRGTSLTIQCQVDSQVTMMFWYRQQPGQSLTLIATANQGSEATYESGFVIDKFPISRPNLTFSTLTVSNMSPEDSSIYLCSVEDGDRQGYGYTFGSGTRLTVV.

In this sample, this clone turned up a few times. The chain has TRBV30 and TRBJ2-2; D uncertain. This CDR3 region has 14 residues. Trimming stripped 1 base from V and 6 bases from J, with 12 bases between. Germline CDR1 and CDR2: GTSNPN and SVGIG (reference sequence). In nucleotides, the CDR3 is TGTGCCTGGAGTGAAGCTGGGTTGGCCGGGGAGCTGTTTTTT. As protein: CAWSEAGLAGELFF.

Only a few counts were recorded for this clone. The chain carries TRBV19 and TRBJ1-2, with a possible D match to TRBD1 (5 bases). The V and J ends lost 3 bases and 8 bases respectively, with 19 bases between them. Germline CDR1 and CDR2: LNHDA and SQIVND (reference sequence). The CDR3 loop spans 15 amino acids. CDR3 amino acids: CASSIQAGTLEGYTF. CDR3 DNA: TGTGCCAGTAGTATTCAAGCAGGGACGTTAGAAGGCTACACCTTC.

This clone showed up many times. This chain joins TRBV7-9 and TRBJ2-5; 11 bases match TRBD1. The ends lost 5 bases at V and 5 bases at J; junction bases unmatched: 7. In germline, CDR1 is SEHNR, CDR2 FQNEAQ (reference sequence). The CDR3 consists of 15 residues. CDR3 nucleotides: TGTGCCAGCAGCGACCGGACAGGGGGCTTTGAGACCCAGTACTTC. It is translated as CASSDRTGGFETQYF.

The chain carries TRBV7-8 and TRBJ1-2, with D perhaps matching TRBD1 (5 bases). CDR1 SGHVS and CDR2 FQNEAQ come from the germline V gene. The CDR3 runs to 15 residues. Trimming stripped 1 base from V and 6 bases from J, with 15 bases between. This CDR3 is CASSLVSQGGNGYTF. In DNA, the CDR3 is TGTGCCAGCAGCTTAGTGTCCCAGGGAGGGAATGGCTACACCTTC.

A note on this clone: One end of the junction varies from germline; a read error may be responsible. This sequence joins TRBV19 and TRBJ2-4; D possibly corresponds to TRBD1 (5 bases). The germline V gene has CDR1 LNHDA and CDR2 SQIVND (reference sequence). The length of the CDR3 is 9 residues. CDR3 in amino acids: CASSKRGSF. The CDR3 bases are TGTGCCAGTAGTAAAAGGGGAAGCTTC. Together with reference TRBV19 and TRBJ2-4, the CDR3 gives the full variable domain: DGGITQSPKYLFRKEGQNVTLSCEQNLNHDAMYWYRQDPGQGLRLIYYSQIVNDFQKGDIAEGYSVSREKKESFPLTVTSAQKNPTAFYLCASSKRGSFGAGTRLSVL.

V and J are TRBV2 and TRBJ1-2, with unresolved D. Germline V gene data show CDR1 as SNHLY and CDR2 as FYNNEI. V was trimmed by 6 bases and J by 3 bases, leaving 14 bases between them. CDR3 size: 14 residues. The CDR3 loop reads CASRRTDGDYGYTF. CDR3 sequence (DNA): TGTGCCAGCAGGCGCACAGACGGGGACTATGGCTACACCTTC.

V usage is TRBV30 and J usage is TRBJ1-5, with D possibly being TRBD1 (5 bases). V lost 1 base to trimming and J lost 7 bases, with 11 bases between them. Germline-derived CDR1 and CDR2 are GTSNPN and SVGIG (reference sequence). The CDR3 length is 13 residues. The CDR3 region has the DNA TGTGCCTGGAGTGCGATAGGGGCGCAGCCCCAGCATTTT. Translated: CAWSAIGAQPQHF. Supplemented by reference TRBV30 and TRBJ1-5, the full variable domain reads SQTIHQWPATLVQPVGSPLSLECTVEGTSNPNLYWYRQAAGRGLQLLFYSVGIGQISSEVPQNLSASRPQDRQFILSSKKLLLSDSGFYLCAWSAIGAQPQHFGDGTRLSIL.

The chain couples TRBV29-1 to TRBJ2-5; D gene uncertain. TRBJ2-7 explains the end of the DNA better; the J call may be wrong. CDR1 and CDR2 (germline): SQVTM, ANQGSEA. The CDR3 has 13 amino acids. Here the CDR3 DNA reads TGCAGCGTTGAAACCTTAACGGGCGGCGAGCAGTACTTC. Its translation: CSVETLTGGEQYF.

The table lists this clone with a few counts. The rearrangement uses TRBV30 and TRBJ1-1; D is unclear. The CDR3 is made up of 12 amino acids. V was cut by 8 bases and J by 4 bases, with 14 bases left in between. Germline V CDR1 and CDR2: GTSNPN, SVGIG (reference sequence). CDR3 loop: CAGNQQFTEAFF. The CDR3 DNA sequence: TGTGCCGGGAACCAACAATTCACTGAAGCTTTCTTT.

This clone came up a few times. This chain uses TRBV27 with TRBJ2-2; the D is unclear. CDR1 and CDR2 (germline): MNHEY, SMNVEV (reference sequence). Trimming pared 5 bases from V and 1 base from J, leaving 8 bases between. This CDR3 has 14 residues. The CDR3 sequence is CASSLRQNTGELFF. The DNA for the CDR3 is TGTGCCAGCAGTCTCCGACAGAACACCGGGGAGCTGTTTTTT.

The chain has TRBV5-1 and TRBJ2-5, with TRBD2 matching 9 bases. The CDR3 totals 17 residues. V dropped 0 bases and J dropped 6; count of bases not matched to a gene: 12. Germline assignment: CDR1 SGHRS and CDR2 YFSETQ. The CDR3 loop is CASSLELAGAKGQTQYF. DNA of the CDR3: TGCGCCAGCAGCTTGGAACTAGCGGGCGCAAAAGGGCAGACCCAGTACTTC.

This chain uses TRBV28 with TRBJ2-7; 9 nucleotides match TRBD1. Looked up from germline, CDR1 is MDHEN and CDR2 is SYDVKM. The CDR3 is 13 amino acids. V was pared by 4 bases and J by 8 bases, with 6 bases of the junction left unmatched. The CDR3: CASSSGQGKKQYF. The CDR3 bases are TGTGCCAGCAGTTCGGGACAGGGTAAGAAGCAGTACTTC. Complete variable domain (other parts from reference TRBV28 and TRBJ2-7): DVKVTQSSRYLVKRTGEKVFLECVQDMDHENMFWYRQDPGLGLRLIYFSYDVKMKEKGDIPEGYSVSREKKERFSLILESASTNQTSMYLCASSSGQGKKQYFGPGTRLTVT.